Each of the 32 T cell receptor beta chains below was sequenced from the same sample in a study of T cells in women clearing cervical HPV infection. The data were produced by immunoSEQ multiplex PCR, yet TCRdb's version contains in-frame clones alone and is incomplete. The sample table includes tens of thousands of clones. The sequencing input was blood buffy coat. These receptors all come from a woman between 18 and 70 years old with a cervical HPV16 infection that either progressed to CIN3+ or cleared (not recorded which).

A word on this clone: With the read ending 3 residues before the CDR3 end, the germline J gene is used to fill in that end. The chain couples TRBV2 to TRBJ2-3; TRBD2 is a possible D gene (6 bases). Germline CDR1 and CDR2: SNHLY and FYNNEI. This CDR3 has 15 amino acids. The V gene lost 6 bases and the J gene lost 2 bases, with 15 bases spanning the gap. The CDR3 reads CASSLPRGITDTQYF. Partial CDR3 DNA: TGTGCCAGCAGCCTCCCCCGCGGGATCACAGATACG.

Points on this clone: The CDR3 goes on 3 residues after the read ends, and that part is filled in from the germline J gene. The V and J genes are TRBV10-3 and TRBJ2-7; 8 bases line up with TRBD2. The germline V gene encodes CDR1 ENHRY and CDR2 SYGVKD. The CDR3 covers 13 residues. The trim removed 6 bases at V and 5 bases at J, leaving 6 bases unmatched. The CDR3 DNA, read in part, is TGTGCCATCAGGAGGACTAGCCTCGACGAG. Its translation is CAIRRTSLDE. The entire CDR3 sequence reads CAIRRTSLDEQYF.

A word on this clone: The CDR3 end falls 3 residues outside the read, so it is completed with the germline J gene. The chain joins TRBV7-6 to TRBJ2-1; D might be TRBD2 (5 bases). This CDR3 has 14 residues. CDR1 is SGHVS, CDR2 FNYEAQ, per germline. V lost 3 bases and J 2 bases, leaving 8 bases between the germline ends. The CDR3: CASSLISAYNEQFF. The sequenced part of the CDR3 DNA is TGTGCCAGCAGCTTGATTAGCGCCTACAATGAG.

With respect to this clone: The sequence runs out 3 residues before the end of the CDR3; the remainder is reconstructed from the germline J gene. This rearrangement joins TRBV19 to TRBJ1-2; TRBD1 might be the D (6 bases). CDR3 length: 14 amino acids. Germline loops: CDR1 LNHDA, CDR2 SQIVND (reference sequence). This CDR3 is CASSRRDTFYDYTF. The part of the CDR3 DNA that was read is TGTGCCAGTAGTCGGAGGGACACCTTCTACGAC. The full variable domain, with the rest looked up from reference TRBV19 and TRBJ1-2, is DGGITQSPKYLFRKEGQNVTLSCEQNLNHDAMYWYRQDPGQGLRLIYYSQIVNDFQKGDIAEGYSVSREKKESFPLTVTSAQKNPTAFYLCASSRRDTFYDYTFGSGTRLTVV.

This CDR3 reads CASSQILPGQGGDTQYF. CDR3 DNA (partial): TGTGCCAGCTCACAGATTCTCCCGGGACAGGGTGGCGATACG. The chain carries TRBV18 and TRBJ2-3, with 9 bases matching TRBD1. The sequence runs out 3 residues before the end of the CDR3; the remainder is reconstructed from the germline J gene. V dropped 4 bases and J dropped 6; count of bases not matched to a gene: 14. The CDR3 consists of 17 residues. Looked up from germline, CDR1 is KGHSH and CDR2 is LQKENI.

Regarding this clone: The read ends 3 residues early relative to the CDR3; the germline J gene fills the gap. This chain links TRBV19 with TRBJ1-1; D remains unclear. The V end lost 7 bases, the J end lost 0 bases, and 9 bases lay between the germline ends. CDR1 is LNHDA and CDR2 is SQIVND in the germline V gene (reference sequence). This CDR3 contains 13 residues. The CDR3 DNA, read in part, is TGTGCCAGTATCCCCAATCTGAACACTGAA. It specifies CASIPNLNTE. The whole CDR3 is CASIPNLNTEAFF.

As concerns this clone: The read ends 3 residues before the CDR3 terminus; that terminus is restored from the germline J gene. J is TRBJ2-3 and V is TRBV30; D may be TRBD2 (6 bases). CDR1 and CDR2 from the germline V gene are GTSNPN and SVGIG (reference sequence). The CDR3 length is 15 residues. Trimming stripped 4 bases from V and 5 bases from J, with 19 bases between. CDR3 loop: CAWNGGNGGGDTQYF. Incomplete CDR3 DNA: TGTGCCTGGAATGGAGGGAACGGGGGTGGAGATACG.

Comment on this clone: The read terminates 3 residues ahead of where the CDR3 ends, so the germline J gene completes it. Additional DNA sequences in this sample encode the identical CDR3. V is TRBV7-9 and J is TRBJ1-1; D gene uncertain. V was shortened by 0 bases and J by 1 base, with 3 bases between the two germline ends. The CDR3 is 13 amino acids. The germline V gene has CDR1 SEHNR and CDR2 FQNEAQ (reference sequence). The CDR3 DNA, read in part, is TGTGCCAGCAGCTTAGCAGGGAACACTGAA. It yields the protein CASSLAGNTE. The CDR3 as a whole reads CASSLAGNTEAFF.

Remarks on this clone: The read ends 3 residues early relative to the CDR3; the germline J gene fills the gap. The chain combines TRBV12-3 or TRBV12-4 with TRBJ2-7; TRBD2 aligns across 10 bases. The CDR3 loop spans 19 amino acids. With 2 bases clipped from V and 0 bases from J, the junction kept 13 bases outside the gene matches. CDR3 sequence reads: CASSLMASGRPGSSYEQYF. CDR3 bases read: TGTGCCAGCAGTTTAATGGCTAGCGGGAGACCGGGTAGCTCCTACGAG.

With respect to this clone: The read gets to within 3 residues of the CDR3 end, and the germline J gene fills in the rest. The rearrangement joins TRBV19 to TRBJ2-7; D gene unclear. The CDR3 is made up of 14 amino acids. The germline gives CDR1 LNHDA, CDR2 SQIVND (reference sequence). Trimming cost V 5 bases and J 2 bases, with 13 bases left between them. Partial CDR3 DNA: TGTGCCAGTAGTCTAGGTCGGCTAGCCTACGAG. Translated: CASSLGRLAYE. The entire CDR3 is CASSLGRLAYEQYF. Variable domain in full (rest from reference TRBV19 and TRBJ2-7): DGGITQSPKYLFRKEGQNVTLSCEQNLNHDAMYWYRQDPGQGLRLIYYSQIVNDFQKGDIAEGYSVSREKKESFPLTVTSAQKNPTAFYLCASSLGRLAYEQYFGPGTRLTVT.

Remarks on this clone: The read ends 3 residues shy of where the CDR3 ends; the end is completed using the germline J gene. The chain joins TRBV29-1 to TRBJ2-5; perhaps TRBD1 as D (6 bases). Germline-derived CDR1 and CDR2 are SQVTM and ANQGSEA. Trimming left V 6 bases short and J 1 base short, with 12 bases between. The CDR3 loop spans 13 amino acids. CDR3 loop: CSVSSQGQETQYF. Incomplete CDR3 DNA: TGCAGCGTCTCGTCACAGGGCCAAGAGACC.

Worth noting for this clone: The read stops 3 residues short of the end of the CDR3; the missing end is completed from the germline J gene. The chain carries TRBV20-1 and TRBJ2-1; D call uncertain. The CDR3 totals 9 residues. Germline assignment: CDR1 DFQATT and CDR2 SNEGSKA (reference sequence). V lost 4 bases, J lost 8 bases, and 3 bases lay in between. The covered CDR3 bases are TGCAGTGCTACCTATGAG. Translated, it gives CSATYE. The full CDR3 sequence reads CSATYEQFF.

With respect to this clone: The read falls 3 residues short of the CDR3 end, and the missing part is taken from the germline J gene. The chain is built from TRBV20-1 and TRBJ2-7; 10 nucleotides match TRBD1. The CDR3 is 15 amino acids. Germline trimming cut 0 bases from V and 4 bases from J; bases unmatched to any gene: 6. CDR1 is DFQATT, CDR2 SNEGSKA, per germline (reference sequence). The CDR3 bases that were read are TGCAGTGCTAGAGATCAGGGGACAGGGGTGTACGAG. It yields the protein CSARDQGTGVYE. The whole CDR3 reads CSARDQGTGVYEQYF.

About this clone: Sequencing ends 3 residues short of the CDR3 end; the germline J gene provides the rest. The rearrangement joins TRBV20-1 to TRBJ1-2, with D possibly TRBD1 on 5 matching bases. Germline CDR1 DFQATT, CDR2 SNEGSKA (reference sequence). CDR3 size: 15 residues. Trimming shortened V by 0 bases and J by 6 bases, and 17 bases separated the two germline ends. This chain's CDR3 is CSARDYARVQNGYTF. The covered CDR3 bases are TGCAGTGCTAGAGATTATGCCAGGGTTCAAAATGGC.

The sequenced part of the CDR3 DNA is TGTGCCAGTATTCCGGGACAGGGGAACTATGGC. Translating it yields CASIPGQGNYG. In full, the CDR3 reads CASIPGQGNYGYTF. V is TRBV19 and J is TRBJ1-2, with 10 bases identical to TRBD1. The read comes to an end 3 residues before the CDR3 does, leaving the germline J gene to fill in the end. Germline lookup yields CDR1 LNHDA and CDR2 SQIVND (reference sequence). The V and J ends lost 7 bases and 2 bases, in that order; junction bases with no gene match: 4. The CDR3 is made up of 14 amino acids.

About this clone itself: The read is 3 residues too short to cover the CDR3 end, so that end is filled in from the germline J gene. The gene calls are TRBV14 and TRBJ1-2; D perhaps matches TRBD1 (5 bases). CDR1 is SGHDN and CDR2 is FVKESK in the germline V gene. The germline V and J ends were trimmed by 0 bases and 3 bases, with 8 bases remaining between them. There are 14 residues in the CDR3. The CDR3 loop reads CASSQEQGDYGYTF. Incomplete CDR3 DNA: TGTGCCAGCAGCCAAGAACAAGGGGACTATGGC.

On this clone: The CDR3 extends 3 residues past the end of the read, so its final part is completed from the germline J gene. The V and J genes are TRBV6-9 and TRBJ2-2; 8 nucleotides line up with TRBD2. This CDR3 has 21 residues. Germline V lookup: CDR1 MNHGY, CDR2 SVAAGI. The V and J ends lost 2 bases and 2 bases, in that order; junction bases with no gene match: 19. The CDR3 DNA, read in part, is TGTGCCAGCAGTTATCCCACATATGGACTAGCTGGCTCAGTCAACACCGGGGAG. It specifies CASSYPTYGLAGSVNTGE. In full, the CDR3 is CASSYPTYGLAGSVNTGELFF.

About this clone: The read falls 3 residues short of the CDR3 end, and the missing part is taken from the germline J gene. V and J are TRBV30 and TRBJ2-5; no clear D gene. Germline values: CDR1 GTSNPN, CDR2 SVGIG (reference sequence). V lost 0 bases and J 6 bases, leaving 8 bases between the germline ends. The CDR3 is 12 amino acids. CDR3 bases read: TGTGCCTGGAGTGTACTTCTTAAGACC. This encodes CAWSVLLKT. In full, the CDR3 is CAWSVLLKTQYF.

Worth noting for this clone: The CDR3 end falls 3 residues outside the read, so it is completed with the germline J gene. The chain has TRBV10-3 and TRBJ1-4; D gene unclear. CDR3 length: 11 residues. V gave up 6 bases and J gave up 7 bases, with 6 bases separating them. Germline values: CDR1 ENHRY, CDR2 SYGVKD. The CDR3 here is CAIRRGEKLFF. CDR3 DNA, as far as it was read: TGTGCCATCAGGAGAGGTGAAAAA.

Remarks on this clone: Read data end 3 residues before the CDR3 end; the end is taken from the germline J gene. The rearrangement links TRBV7-2 to TRBJ2-5; 9 bases line up with TRBD1. Trimming cost V 1 base and J 2 bases; bases outside gene matches: 2. This CDR3 has 15 residues. From germline, CDR1 is SGHTA and CDR2 FQGNSA. The CDR3 protein is CASSLGDRDQETQYF. Incomplete CDR3 DNA: TGTGCCAGCAGCTTAGGGGACAGGGATCAAGAGACC.

On this clone itself: The missing CDR3 end, 3 residues past where the read stops, is filled in from the germline J gene. The chain is built from TRBV2 and TRBJ2-5, with 9 positions matching TRBD1. After removal of 6 bases from V and 5 bases from J, the junction contained 1 base not matched to a gene. The CDR3 extends over 12 amino acids. From germline, CDR1 is SNHLY and CDR2 FYNNEI. CDR3 DNA (partial): TGTGCCAGCAGGGACAGGGGCGAGACC. Translated, it gives CASRDRGET. The complete CDR3 protein is CASRDRGETQYF.

Regarding this clone: The CDR3 is cut off 3 residues early in the read; its end comes from the germline J gene. The genes are TRBV7-9 and TRBJ1-4; tentatively, D is TRBD1 (6 bases). Per germline, CDR1 SEHNR and CDR2 FQNEAQ (reference sequence). V was pared by 3 bases and J by 8 bases, with 16 bases between. This CDR3 comprises 15 residues. CDR3 DNA, as far as it was read: TGTGCCAGCAGCTTGGACGGACAGCTGGGGGAAAAA. This gives the protein CASSLDGQLGEK. The whole CDR3 sequence reads CASSLDGQLGEKLFF.

Judged by frequency, this clone is medium-sized. The CDR3 extends 3 residues past the end of the read, so its final part is completed from the germline J gene. The chain recombines TRBV9 with TRBJ2-2, with a weak D call TRBD1 (6 bases). This CDR3 is built from 19 residues. The germline CDR1 and CDR2 sequences are SGDLS and YYNGEE. CDR3: CASREKGESGESGANVLFF. The DNA read from the CDR3 is TGTGCCAGCAGAGAAAAAGGGGAGTCAGGGGAGAGTGGGGCCAACGTG.

Concerning this clone itself: The read comes to an end 3 residues before the CDR3 does, leaving the germline J gene to fill in the end. The chain employs TRBV20-1 and TRBJ2-3, with TRBD2 matching over 8 bases. This CDR3 has 15 amino acids. Germline V gene data show CDR1 as DFQATT and CDR2 as SNEGSKA (reference sequence). The CDR3 loop reads CSARDGTAGGETQYF. Partial CDR3 DNA: TGCAGTGCTAGAGATGGGACCGCCGGGGGGGAGACG.

Comments on this clone: The read ends 3 residues early relative to the CDR3; the germline J gene fills the gap. The chain couples TRBV20-1 to TRBJ2-2, with TRBD2 identical over 10 bases. Germline assignment: CDR1 DFQATT and CDR2 SNEGSKA (reference sequence). J gave up 7 bases and V 6 bases, and 11 bases lay outside the gene matches. The CDR3 sequence is 15 residues long. CDR3 bases read: TGCAGTGCAACCGCGCTAGCGGGAGCAGGCGGGGAG. This translates into CSATALAGAGGE. The complete CDR3 sequence is CSATALAGAGGELFF.

Notes on this clone: The CDR3 end is not reached by the read, which stops 3 residues before it; the germline J gene fills it in. The chain uses TRBV13 and TRBJ1-1; tentative D call: TRBD1 (5 bases). Per germline, CDR1 PRHDT and CDR2 FYEKMQ (reference sequence). The CDR3 is made up of 15 amino acids. Deletions cut 4 bases from V and 3 bases from J, with 15 bases between. The CDR3 is CASSSRGGSYTEAFF. The covered CDR3 bases are TGTGCCAGCAGCTCCCGGGGGGGTAGTTACACTGAA.

As regards this clone: Read data end 3 residues before the CDR3 end; the end is taken from the germline J gene. The J gene is TRBJ2-1, the V gene TRBV18; 7 bases line up with TRBD1. This CDR3 is built from 16 residues. CDR1 and CDR2 (germline): KGHSH, LQKENI. The junction had 7 bases not matched to a gene; V was cut back by 3 bases and J by 2 bases. CDR3 bases read: TGTGCCAGCTCACCCAAGGGACAGCTCACCTACAATGAG. Its translation: CASSPKGQLTYNE. The full CDR3 reads CASSPKGQLTYNEQFF.

Points on this clone: With the read ending 3 residues before the CDR3 end, the germline J gene is used to fill in that end. This chain links TRBV30 with TRBJ1-2; 7 bases align to TRBD1. Germline trimming cut 2 bases from V and 5 bases from J; bases unmatched to any gene: 11. The CDR3 contains 15 residues. Germline values: CDR1 GTSNPN, CDR2 SVGIG (reference sequence). The CDR3 sequence: CAWSPSLTGIYGYTF. CDR3 DNA, as far as it was read: TGTGCCTGGAGTCCCTCGTTGACAGGGATATATGGC.

Comment on this clone: The read halts 3 residues ahead of the CDR3 end, with the missing end drawn from the germline J gene. This chain links TRBV10-3 with TRBJ2-1, with 8 bases fitting TRBD2. In germline, CDR1 is ENHRY, CDR2 SYGVKD. Trimming took 8 bases from V and 8 from J; bases not matched to a gene: 11. The CDR3 loop spans 14 amino acids. Here the CDR3 reads CAILGGGSWDEQFF. Partial CDR3 DNA: TGTGCCATCCTCGGGGGGGGCTCCTGGGATGAG.

Details on this clone: The CDR3 extends 3 residues past the end of the read, so its final part is completed from the germline J gene. The genes are TRBV29-1 and TRBJ2-3; 11 bases match TRBD2. Germline lookup yields CDR1 SQVTM and CDR2 ANQGSEA. The V segment lost 7 bases and the J segment 4 bases; nucleotides outside the gene matches: 7. The CDR3 loop spans 14 amino acids. The CDR3 loop is CSAKTSGNSDTQYF. The sequenced part of the CDR3 DNA is TGCAGCGCGAAGACTAGCGGGAACTCAGATACG.

As concerns this clone: The read stops 3 residues short of the end of the CDR3; the missing end is completed from the germline J gene. The chain recombines TRBV18 with TRBJ2-3; 9 positions agree with TRBD1. After removal of 4 bases from V and 0 bases from J, the junction contained 5 bases not matched to a gene. The germline V gene encodes CDR1 KGHSH and CDR2 LQKENI. The CDR3 runs to 16 residues. CDR3 DNA, as far as it was read: TGTGCCAGCTCACGGGGACAGGGAAGGAGCACAGATACG. Translated, it gives CASSRGQGRSTDT. The CDR3, in full, reads CASSRGQGRSTDTQYF.

On this clone: The DNA ends 3 residues before the CDR3 does, and the rest of the CDR3 is filled in from the germline J gene. This rearrangement joins TRBV19 to TRBJ2-2; 10 bases are shared with TRBD1. Germline CDR1 LNHDA, CDR2 SQIVND (reference sequence). There are 14 residues in the CDR3. The CDR3 spells CASRDGQGGSPLFF. The sequenced CDR3 bases are TGTGCCAGTAGGGATGGACAGGGGGGTTCACCG.